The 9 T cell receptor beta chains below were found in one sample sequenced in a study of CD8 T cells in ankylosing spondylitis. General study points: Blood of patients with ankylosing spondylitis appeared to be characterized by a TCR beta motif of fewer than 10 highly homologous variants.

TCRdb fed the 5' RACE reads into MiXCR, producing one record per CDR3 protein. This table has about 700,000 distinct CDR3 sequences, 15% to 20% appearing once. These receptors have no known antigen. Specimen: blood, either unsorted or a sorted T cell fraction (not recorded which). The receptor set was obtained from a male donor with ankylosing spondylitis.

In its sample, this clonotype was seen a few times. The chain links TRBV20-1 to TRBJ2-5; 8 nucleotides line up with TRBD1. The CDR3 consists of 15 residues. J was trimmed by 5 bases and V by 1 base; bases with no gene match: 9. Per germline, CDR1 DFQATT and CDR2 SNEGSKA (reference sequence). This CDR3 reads CSARARQGRGETQYF. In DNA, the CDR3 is TGCAGTGCTAGAGCCCGACAGGGGAGAGGGGAGACCCAGTACTTC.

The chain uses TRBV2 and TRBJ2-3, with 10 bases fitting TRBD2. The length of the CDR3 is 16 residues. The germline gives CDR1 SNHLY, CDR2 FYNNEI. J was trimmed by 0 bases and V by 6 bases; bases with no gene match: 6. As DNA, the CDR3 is TGTGCCAGCAGCCATAGCGGGGGGACTAGCACAGATACGCAGTATTTT. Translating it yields CASSHSGGTSTDTQYF.

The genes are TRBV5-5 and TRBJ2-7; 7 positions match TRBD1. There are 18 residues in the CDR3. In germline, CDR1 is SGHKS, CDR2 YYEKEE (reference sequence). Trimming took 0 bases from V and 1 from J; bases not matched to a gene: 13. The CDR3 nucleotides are TGTGCCAGCAGCTTGGGCCCAGAGGGACAGACGTTATCCTACGAGCAGTACTTC. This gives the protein CASSLGPEGQTLSYEQYF.

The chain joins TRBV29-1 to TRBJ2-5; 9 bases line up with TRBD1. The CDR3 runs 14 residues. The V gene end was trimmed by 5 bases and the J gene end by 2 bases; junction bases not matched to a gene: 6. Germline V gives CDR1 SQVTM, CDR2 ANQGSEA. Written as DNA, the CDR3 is TGCAGCGTTTCGGGACAGGGACGGCAAGAGACCCAGTACTTC. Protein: CSVSGQGRQETQYF.

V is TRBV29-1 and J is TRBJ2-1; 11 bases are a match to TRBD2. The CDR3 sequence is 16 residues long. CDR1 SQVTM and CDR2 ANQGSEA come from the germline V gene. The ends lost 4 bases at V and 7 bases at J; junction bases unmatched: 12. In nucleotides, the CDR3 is TGCAGCGTTGTCTCCTTTCTAGCGGGAGGCGGGAATGAGCAGTTCTTC. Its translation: CSVVSFLAGGGNEQFF.

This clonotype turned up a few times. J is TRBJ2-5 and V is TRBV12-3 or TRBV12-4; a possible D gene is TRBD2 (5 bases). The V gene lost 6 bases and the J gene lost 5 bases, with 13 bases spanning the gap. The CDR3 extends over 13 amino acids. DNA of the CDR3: TGTGCCAGCAGCCCTAGCTTTCGGGAGACCCAGTACTTC. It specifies CASSPSFRETQYF.

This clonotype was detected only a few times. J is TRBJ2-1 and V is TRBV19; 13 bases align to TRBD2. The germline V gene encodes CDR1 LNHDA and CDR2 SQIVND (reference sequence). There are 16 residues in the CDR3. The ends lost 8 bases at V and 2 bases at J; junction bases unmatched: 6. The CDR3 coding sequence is TGTGCCAGTGGTAAGGGACTAGCGGGACCCTACAATGAGCAGTTCTTC. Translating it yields CASGKGLAGPYNEQFF.

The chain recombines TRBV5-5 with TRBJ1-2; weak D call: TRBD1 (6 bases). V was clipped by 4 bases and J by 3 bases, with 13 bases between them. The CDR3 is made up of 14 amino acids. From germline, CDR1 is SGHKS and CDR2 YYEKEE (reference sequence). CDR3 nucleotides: TGTGCCAGCAGCCGTCATGGACAGTACTATGGCTACACCTTC. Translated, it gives CASSRHGQYYGYTF.

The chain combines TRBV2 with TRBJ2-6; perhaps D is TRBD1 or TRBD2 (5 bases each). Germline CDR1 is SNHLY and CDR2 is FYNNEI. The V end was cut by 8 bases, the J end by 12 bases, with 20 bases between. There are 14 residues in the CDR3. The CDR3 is CASRRRDGPSVLTF. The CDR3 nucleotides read TGTGCCAGCCGGCGACGGGACGGCCCGAGCGTCCTGACTTTC. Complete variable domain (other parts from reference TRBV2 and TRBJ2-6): EPEVTQTPSHQVTQMGQEVILRCVPISNHLYFYWYRQILGQKVEFLVSFYNNEISEKSEIFDDQFSVERPDGSNFTLKIRSTKLEDSAMYFCASRRRDGPSVLTFGAGSRLTVL.